Listed below are T cell receptor beta chains from one sample, sequenced in a study of blood T cell repertoires in COVID-19. Some clones are missing from TCRdb's copy, which holds only in-frame ones; the method was immunoSEQ multiplex PCR. The table shows 140,000 to 150,000 clones, with about four fifths occurring only once. The sample was peripheral blood. Receptors were obtained from a human donor with acute or convalescent COVID-19. The donor label of this sample is uncertain. Each CDR3 is given with its conserved first and last residue. D genes are given only for firm matches. A row's size may be missing; if present it is once, few, many or a size class.

>TRBV27|NA|TRBJ1-2|NA
TGTGCCAGCAGTCCGGGAGCAGGCTACACCTTC
CASSPGAGYTF
>TRBV7-9|NA|TRBJ2-6|NA
TGTGCCAGCACCCCGGGAGCAGAGTACACACCTTACTCTGGGGCCAACGTCCTGACTTTC
CASTPGAEYTPYSGANVLTF
>TRBV4-1|NA|TRBJ1-5|NA
TGCGCCAGCAGCCAACAGGGGCGAGGCAATCAGCCCCAGCATTTT
CASSQQGRGNQPQHF
>TRBV5-4|NA|TRBJ2-5|TRBD2
TGTGCCAGCAGCTTCGGGGGGCAAGAGACCCAGTACTTC
CASSFGGQETQYF
>TRBV7-2|NA|TRBJ1-1|NA
TGTGCCAGCAGTCTAACGCGGGCCTCGAACACTGAAGCTTTCTTT
CASSLTRASNTEAFF
>TRBV19|NA|TRBJ1-4|TRBD1
TGTGCCAGTAGCCCGGACAGGGCTGAAAAACTGTTTTTT
CASSPDRAEKLFF
>TRBV19|NA|TRBJ2-3|TRBD1
TGTGCCAGTAGTATCGGGACAGGGTATTCAGATACGCAGTATTTT
CASSIGTGYSDTQYF
>TRBV10-3|NA|TRBJ1-2|TRBD1
TGTGCCATCAGTGAGTCGGACAGGACAGGCTATGGCTACACCTTC
CAISESDRTGYGYTF
>TRBV9|NA|TRBJ1-3|NA
TGTGCCAGCAACAAACAGGGAGACTCTGGAAACACCATATATTTT
CASNKQGDSGNTIYF
>TRBV5-4|NA|TRBJ2-3|NA
TGTGCCAGCAGCCGCTTGGGGGGTTCTAGCACAGATACGCAGTATTTT
CASSRLGGSSTDTQYF
>TRBV7-3|NA|TRBJ1-2|NA
TGTGCCAGCAGGCCAGGGGTTAACTATGGCTACACCTTC
CASRPGVNYGYTF
>TRBV11-2|NA|TRBJ1-3|TRBD1
TGTGCCAGCAGCTCAACCGGGACAGGGGCCACTTTCTCTGGAAACACCATATATTTT
CASSSTGTGATFSGNTIYF
>TRBV10-3|NA|TRBJ2-3|TRBD1
TGTGCCATCAGTGAGTCCCACAGGGGTACAGATACGCAGTATTTT
CAISESHRGTDTQYF
>TRBV5-1|NA|TRBJ2-7|TRBD1
TGCGCCAGCAGCCCACAAGGGACAGAAGCCTTCTACGAGCAGTACTTC
CASSPQGTEAFYEQYF
>TRBV5-6|NA|TRBJ1-2|NA
TGTGCCAGCAGCTCCCCTCGAGGACAGTTTAGCTCTAACTATGGCTACACCTTC
CASSSPRGQFSSNYGYTF
>TRBV14|few|TRBJ1-2|NA
TGTGCCAGCAGCCCAGGGTATCGCTATGGCTACACCTTC
CASSPGYRYGYTF
>TRBV29-1|few|TRBJ2-7|TRBD2
TGCAGCGGCGGAACTAGCGGGGCCCTCTACGAGCAGTACTTC
CSGGTSGALYEQYF
>TRBV27|NA|TRBJ1-4|NA
TGTGCCAGCAGGGGAGGGGTAGGGGAAAAACTGTTTTTT
CASRGGVGEKLFF
>TRBV9|NA|TRBJ1-2|NA
TGTGCCAGCAGCGACCAATCCAGGGGCGGCTACACCTTC
CASSDQSRGGYTF
>TRBV18|NA|TRBJ1-6|NA
TGTGCCAGCTCTCAGTCAATGGACAGAGATAATTCACCCCTCCACTTT
CASSQSMDRDNSPLHF
>TRBV29-1|NA|TRBJ2-6|NA
TGCAGCGTTGAAAGGAGGGGAACGGGGGCCAACGTCCTGACTTTC
CSVERRGTGANVLTF
>TRBV5-1|NA|TRBJ2-4|NA
TGCGCCAGCAGTACCGACAGCTCGAACATTCAGTACTTC
CASSTDSSNIQYF
>TRBV6-5|NA|TRBJ1-1|NA
TGTGCCAGCAGCCGATACGGCAGGGTCAACACTGAAGCTTTCTTT
CASSRYGRVNTEAFF
>TRBV29-1|NA|TRBJ1-2|TRBD1
TGCAGCGTTGTATCTGGGACAGGGGGCTTGGGTGGCTACACCTTC
CSVVSGTGGLGGYTF
>TRBV7-9|NA|TRBJ1-5|TRBD1
TGTGCCAGCGGCGGGACAGGCAATCAGCCCCAGCATTTT
CASGGTGNQPQHF
>TRBV3-1/TRBV3-2|NA|TRBJ2-5|TRBD1
TGTGCCAGCAGCCATTCTGACAGGGGGCTCGTGACCCAGTACTTC
CASSHSDRGLVTQYF
>TRBV7-2|NA|TRBJ2-1|NA
TGTGCCAGCAGCTTACTGGCTCCCCCCTACAATGAGCAGTTCTTC
CASSLLAPPYNEQFF
>TRBV6-2/TRBV6-3|NA|TRBJ2-5|TRBD2
TGTGCCAGCAGTTACTCTCCGGGACTAGTCACTCAAGAGACCCAGTACTTC
CASSYSPGLVTQETQYF